Here is one T cell receptor beta chain with its context. The data belong to a study of response to subunit inactivated influenza vaccine. From germline, CDR1 is SGHAT and CDR2 FQNNGV. The J segment lost 2 bases and the V segment lost 5 bases, leaving 11 bases of the junction unmatched. The CDR3 has 17 amino acids. TCRdb itself ran the RT-PCR reads through MiXCR, one entry per CDR3 protein. The table includes hundreds of thousands of distinct CDR3 sequences, 10% to 15% detected once. Source: PBMCs from blood, taken 35 to 45 days after vaccination. The clonotype was recovered from a man aged 50 to 60 who received an inactivated influenza vaccine. The V and J genes are TRBV11-2 and TRBJ2-1, with 8 bases that match TRBD1. DNA of the CDR3: TGTGCCAGCAGCACCACCCTGGGACAGGTTACCTACAATGAGCAGTTCTTC. Protein: CASSTTLGQVTYNEQFF.